The entry below describes one T cell receptor beta chain. The antigen is not known. The junction departs from germline at one end; a sequencing error may be responsible. This sample was included in a study of beta chain features in type 1 diabetes. Whole-study findings and limits: Significant though moderate, a shortening of TCRB CDR3s appeared in all four CD4+ subsets of Type 1 diabetes patients.

Heparinised blood was drawn once per donor, averaging roughly 120 mL. Based on CD45RO/CCR7/CD25/CD127/CD95/CD27, CD4+ regulatory, stem cell-like memory, naive and central memory cells were sorted. This CDR3 is 14 amino acids long. Germline V gene data show CDR1 as MGHRA and CDR2 as YSYEKL. Since all of the isolated RNA was reverse transcribed, expressed TCRB transcripts were what got sequenced. Naive, central memory and regulatory T cell samples came to a mean of roughly 3.9 million reads. Here immunoSEQ multiplex PCR was the method, and the copy in TCRdb shows in-frame clones only, minus some. Of 550,000 to 850,000 clones in the sample, roughly 13% were seen once.

This TCR was recovered from a man between 18 and 29 years old with type 1 diabetes. The rearrangement joins TRBV4-1 to TRBJ2-3; D gene uncertain. Sequencing used naive CD4+ T cells from blood. The CDR3 here is CASSQDEGPNTQYF. The CDR3 DNA reads as TGTGCCAGCAGCCAAGATGAAGGTCCTAATACGCAGTATTTT.